The 5 T cell receptor beta chains listed next were all sequenced from one sample in a study of CD8+ T cells in alopecia areata. The authors extracted RNA and reverse transcribed it into cDNA as the sequencing template. The data were produced by immunoSEQ multiplex PCR, yet TCRdb's version contains in-frame clones alone and is incomplete. The sample has 130,000 to 150,000 clones, 80% to 90% seen once; the top ten hold around 25%. Treatment reported: oral pan-JAK inhibitor, 5-10 mg twice daily. The source material was CD8+ T cells sorted from blood, sampled at week 4, from a patient treated with tofacitinib. The receptors were sampled from a human donor with alopecia areata.

In this sample, this clone turned up a few times. V and J are TRBV2 and TRBJ1-2; the D is unclear. V was cut by 6 bases and J by 1 base, with 9 bases left in between. Germline V gene data show CDR1 as SNHLY and CDR2 as FYNNEI. This CDR3 contains 13 residues. CDR3 loop: CASRGTSNYGYTF. The CDR3 DNA is TGTGCCAGCAGGGGAACAAGTAACTATGGCTACACCTTC.

This chain connects TRBV9 to TRBJ2-7; 7 positions match TRBD1. Germline V gene lookup returns CDR1 SGDLS and CDR2 YYNGEE. CDR3 length: 14 residues. Trimming took 4 bases from V and 5 from J; bases not matched to a gene: 9. The CDR3 spells CASSPDRVADEQYF. CDR3 nucleotide sequence: TGTGCCAGCAGCCCTGACAGGGTCGCGGACGAGCAGTACTTC.

The chain is built from TRBV11-1 and TRBJ2-5, with 11 bases identical to TRBD2. Looked up from germline, CDR1 is SGHAT and CDR2 is FQDESV (reference sequence). The trim removed 6 bases at V and 2 bases at J, leaving 5 bases unmatched. The CDR3 loop spans 15 amino acids. CDR3 in DNA: TGTGCCAGCAGATCGGGACTAGCGGATCAAGAGACCCAGTACTTC. Encoded protein: CASRSGLADQETQYF. The full variable domain, in which reference TRBV11-1 and TRBJ2-5 provide the parts outside the CDR3, is EAEVAQSPRYKITEKSQAVAFWCDPISGHATLYWYRQILGQGPELLVQFQDESVVDDSQLPKDRFSAERLKGVDSTLKIQPAELGDSAMYLCASRSGLADQETQYFGPGTRLLVL.

The chain links TRBV4-2 to TRBJ2-5, with D possibly TRBD2 on 6 matching bases. The CDR3 length is 15 residues. V lost 0 bases to trimming and J lost 1 base, with 9 bases between them. The germline gives CDR1 LGHNA, CDR2 YNFKEQ. The CDR3 here is CASSQDGGVQETQYF. CDR3 nucleotide sequence: TGTGCCAGCAGCCAAGATGGCGGGGTCCAAGAGACCCAGTACTTC.

This clone came up once. The chain links TRBV6-1 to TRBJ2-1; TRBD2 matches at 13 bases. This CDR3 has 16 amino acids. Germline CDR1 reads MNHNS; CDR2 reads SASEGT. The ends lost 4 bases at V and 8 bases at J; junction bases unmatched: 8. CDR3 amino acids: CASSAETSGGFDEQFF. The DNA of the CDR3 is TGTGCCAGCAGTGCCGAGACTAGCGGGGGGTTCGATGAGCAGTTCTTC.